This TCR beta chain was sequenced for a study of blood T cells in healthy people across ages. Notes on the study in general: Both naive CD4+ cell counts and diversity were greater in long-lived donors than in aged donors.

V trimming: 6 bases; J trimming: 7 bases; junction bases outside the gene matches: 11. Per germline, CDR1 SGHTA and CDR2 FQGNSA. The CDR3 contains 15 residues. This clonotype was seen a handful of times. What it recognizes is unknown. Then a second PCR, running roughly 7 to 11 cycles, was carried out with a sample-barcoded 5' primer and a J-beta primer mix. Each cDNA molecule carried a tag from a template-switch adaptor that contained 12 random nucleotides. TCRdb redid the calling of the 5' RACE reads with MiXCR, one entry per CDR3 protein. The repertoire holds about 690,000 distinct CDR3 sequences, 35% to 50% seen once, with 30% in the top ten. The people who gave samples were healthy Caucasians from Russia, aged about 6 to 95.

The sequenced sample consisted of blood. This receptor was taken from a man aged 80 or over in good health. The chain employs TRBV7-2 and TRBJ1-4; TRBD1 aligns across 7 bases. CDR3 nucleotide sequence: TGTGCCAGCAGACCCCAGGGGGGGGCGGTTGAAAAACTGTTTTTT. It encodes CASRPQGGAVEKLFF. The variable domain in full, completed from reference TRBV7-2 and TRBJ1-4, reads GAGVSQSPSNKVTEKGKDVELRCDPISGHTALYWYRQSLGQGLEFLIYFQGNSAPDKSGLPSDRFSAERTGGSVSTLTIQRTQQEDSAVYLCASRPQGGAVEKLFFGSGTQLSVL.